This T cell receptor (beta chain) was obtained from a study of cytomegalovirus exposure and HLA in healthy donors (dated by TCRdb to about 2017). Broadly, across the study: An earlier analysis of approximately 590 of the donors reported 250 to 350 Gb of sequence data and 100 million to 130 million unique TCR beta sequences from 150 million to 200 million T cells. About 300 gigabases of sequencing data and approximately 80 million unique TCR sequences were included in an early release covering several hundred HLA-typed donors. Among the roughly 410 genotyped donors, under 90% belonged to the genetic ancestry cluster associated with self-reported Caucasian donors. The aim of the study was to test whether cataloging public T cell receptors could identify signatures of past pathogen exposure. The study used immunosequencing to profile the T cell repertoires of 600 to 850 subjects and linked those repertoires to cytomegalovirus serostatus. A separate validation cohort of over 95 different subjects was used in addition to the 666-subject first cohort. The study combined high-throughput TCR immunosequencing, statistical association of individual TCRs with disease status, and machine learning to predict cytomegalovirus infection status. A later analysis re-analyzed previously published TCR beta repertoires from roughly 600 donors and added high-resolution HLA genotyping to study TCR occurrence patterns. Rather than drawing on any new phenotypic data, the later analysis identified candidate immune exposures from TCR beta sequences and the way those sequences occurred across donors. An earlier analysis of several hundred of the donors applied high-throughput TCR beta sequencing to assess whether each TCR beta V gene segment acted as functional or pseudogenic. Donor age, sex, ethnicity and CMV serostatus were compiled alongside the repertoire data. A later genetic analysis took genome-wide SNP genotypes for about 55% of the roughly 700 donors and used that subset as a discovery cohort. Every discovery cohort repertoire had been produced on one sequencing platform. HLA typing covered class I and class II loci at four-digit resolution. The number of donors typed differed by locus, with about 629-630 for A, B, C, DRB1 and DQB1, 522 for DQA1, under 610 for DPA1, and 450 to 480 for DPB1. A handful of DR-DQ haplotypes were handled as single units for association and clustering because linkage in the cohort was strong. On average, around 240,000 unique TCR beta nucleotide sequences were sequenced per donor among 398 genotyped donors of the cohort, with about 17% of those sequences being non-productive.

The full study reports these points: Because HLA typing was unavailable for some donors at each locus, only the typed subset was used in association tests. Only TCR beta chains were sequenced in this cohort, and the absence of alpha or paired-chain data limited detectable features. The classifier was reported to diagnose cytomegalovirus status with high specificity and sensitivity in both the original cohort and the validation cohort. In a later genetic analysis, a missense DCLRE1C variant was associated with V-gene and J-gene trimming of TCR beta chains, and the association was replicated in an independent cohort. A later analysis associated about 17,000 TCR beta sequences with specific HLA alleles at a false discovery rate of 0.05. In an earlier analysis of several hundred of the donors, most TCR beta V segments were observed in productive rearrangements about 87% or about 30% of the time, broadly matching IMGT annotations. Because the 87-base-pair reads could not distinguish some IMGT-functional V segments, including TRBV6-2 and TRBV6-3, those segments were excluded. Correlated functional status among segregating V segments might reflect linkage disequilibrium, but an unknown experimental factor could not be ruled out. A cluster of highly shared sequence variants was judged likely to be a technical artifact of the sequencing pipeline. In a later analysis, TCR association rates were found to vary across HLA loci, with the most associated TCRs seen for DRB1 alleles and the fewest for HLA-C alleles. While some public TCRs were present in many individuals, most TCR sequences turned up only very rarely across donors. According to a later analysis, parvovirus B19, influenza, CMV and Epstein-Barr virus appeared linked to several top co-occurrence clusters. It was suggested by the authors that the approach could potentially be generalized to other disease states and immunological phenotypes. Strong co-occurrence of HLA alleles, especially DR and DQ, made assigning TCR associations to individual alleles difficult. A later analysis found that most CMV-associated TCR beta chains appeared HLA-restricted, with HLA associations seemingly driven largely by CMV exposure. Presence/absence analyses assumed roughly uniform sequencing depth across donors, an assumption that may not hold. Immune exposure information for the cohort was limited to CMV serostatus. In a later analysis, HLA-associated TCR beta chains were found to be more clonally expanded and to have lower generation probabilities than equally common non-associated chains. Because counts were too low, approximately 18 rarely observed V segments, including chromosome 9 orphons, were excluded from the earlier analysis of 587 of the donors. In the study, 164 TCR beta chains were listed as associated with cytomegalovirus. In vitro tests confirmed that a few of the cytomegalovirus-associated TCR beta chains recognize cytomegalovirus antigens. A further reported finding was that TCR beta sequences accurately predicted the HLA-A and HLA-B alleles for most subjects in the first cohort. A later genetic analysis reported fewer N-insertions in productive TCRs among donors in an Asian-associated ancestry cluster than the roughly 700-donor mean.

The cohort was made up of approximately 670 healthy bone marrow donors. At the time of sampling, every cohort member was nominally healthy, though immune exposures that went unrecorded were likely present. The donor tested CMV seropositive, placing the donor among the roughly 270 seropositive members of the cohort. A peripheral blood sample was collected from each donor, and TCR beta sequencing was performed on peripheral blood mononuclear cells. Genomic DNA was extracted from the blood cell samples with the Qiagen DNeasy Blood Extraction Kit. Germline trimming: 4 bases from V, 4 bases from J; junction bases outside gene matches: 7. CDR1 and CDR2 are drawn from the germline V gene (reference sequence): SGHKS, YYEKEE. Measured from the cysteine to the phenylalanine, the CDR3 is 15 residues long. The sequence is cut down to CDR3 DNA, 45 bases in frame from base 1. Remarks on this clone: The antigen it recognizes is unknown. Nothing much larger sits one base from this clone, and base qualities are not available.

Library prep was done by the immunoSEQ multiplex PCR assay. For the multiplex PCR, a mixture combining 60 forward primers for TCR Vbeta segments and 13 reverse primers for TCR Jbeta segments was used. Amplification of the CDR3 region of rearranged TCR beta genes was performed with a multiplex PCR assay on genomic DNA. Amplified TCR beta libraries were sequenced as 87-base-pair reads on the Illumina HiSeq System. From the authors' description of their analysis: A later analysis tallied some 79 million unique TCR beta chains across the 700 or so repertoires, and around 12 million of those chains were shared by two or more donors. Raw reads were error-corrected and collapsed into unique sequences by a nearest-neighbor algorithm in which closely related sequences were merged to remove PCR and sequencing errors. Alignment of CDR3 sequences to IMGT reference sequences was used to assign V, D and J gene segments. Each retained sequence needed at least a six-nucleotide match to both a V gene segment and a J gene segment. Rearrangements were classified as productive when the CDR3 lacked stop codons and remained in frame with V and J, and all other rearrangements were classified as non-productive. CDR3 was defined according to IMGT convention as the region running from the second conserved V-encoded cysteine to the conserved J-encoded phenylalanine. The earlier analysis of about 530 of the donors excluded any sequence lacking an unambiguous match to a single V gene segment. An earlier analysis of some 500 of the donors classified V segments as functional when productive rearrangements were above 56.7% and as segregating when the standard deviation between donors was above 5%. A statistical classification framework was developed to diagnose cytomegalovirus status using the catalog of TCR beta chain sequences. V and J gene assignment, in a later analysis, came from comparing TCR nucleotide sequences with IMGT/GENE-DB human TR gene sequences. In a later analysis, CDR3 sequences and most-parsimonious VDJ recombination scenarios were assigned using the TCRdist pipeline. In a later analysis, each TCR beta chain was defined by its CDR3 amino acid sequence together with its V-gene family, and reads without a unique V-gene family were excluded. In a later analysis, around 600 highly shared, low-generation-probability nucleotide sequences were removed to address suspected cross-contamination and a sequencing artifact. For each public chain, a later analysis derived a clonal expansion index from normalized ranks of inferred template counts within each repertoire. Generation probabilities in a later analysis came from a VDJ recombination model fitted to out-of-frame rearrangements, and those results were checked against IGoR. In a later analysis, hypergeometric tests were used to score TCR-TCR, TCR-HLA and TCR-CMV co-occurrence, with a repertoire-size bias correction applied to TCR pairs. To estimate false discovery rates, a later analysis permuted the HLA or CMV assignments 20 times. In a later analysis, co-occurring TCRs were grouped with DBSCAN, and TCRdist sequence similarity was added when clustering was performed within HLA-allele-positive subsets. Repertoires with fewer than 30,000 or more than 120,000 public chains, plus five repertoires with anomalous nucleotide sharing, were excluded from co-occurrence clustering. Here the immuneACCESS table is served through TCRdb, limited to in-frame sequences with V and J called. Missing clones are a known gap in these copies; in checked studies unresolved V genes cover under half, and the rest lacks a known reason. That table supplies the V and J calls and clone size; D and trimming were determined from the DNA. This sample holds approximately 170,000 clones; 65% to 80% were observed only once. Of the sample, 4.7% falls within the top ten clones.

Sequenced sample: PBMCs. The receptor's source is a man younger than 30 in good health and CMV-seropositive. The V and J segments used are TRBV5-5 and TRBJ2-5; TRBD1 fits 10 bases in the junction. At the DNA level, the sequence is TGTGCCAGCAGCCGGGTCGGGGACAGGGGAGAGACCCAGTACTTC. This gives the protein CASSRVGDRGETQYF.